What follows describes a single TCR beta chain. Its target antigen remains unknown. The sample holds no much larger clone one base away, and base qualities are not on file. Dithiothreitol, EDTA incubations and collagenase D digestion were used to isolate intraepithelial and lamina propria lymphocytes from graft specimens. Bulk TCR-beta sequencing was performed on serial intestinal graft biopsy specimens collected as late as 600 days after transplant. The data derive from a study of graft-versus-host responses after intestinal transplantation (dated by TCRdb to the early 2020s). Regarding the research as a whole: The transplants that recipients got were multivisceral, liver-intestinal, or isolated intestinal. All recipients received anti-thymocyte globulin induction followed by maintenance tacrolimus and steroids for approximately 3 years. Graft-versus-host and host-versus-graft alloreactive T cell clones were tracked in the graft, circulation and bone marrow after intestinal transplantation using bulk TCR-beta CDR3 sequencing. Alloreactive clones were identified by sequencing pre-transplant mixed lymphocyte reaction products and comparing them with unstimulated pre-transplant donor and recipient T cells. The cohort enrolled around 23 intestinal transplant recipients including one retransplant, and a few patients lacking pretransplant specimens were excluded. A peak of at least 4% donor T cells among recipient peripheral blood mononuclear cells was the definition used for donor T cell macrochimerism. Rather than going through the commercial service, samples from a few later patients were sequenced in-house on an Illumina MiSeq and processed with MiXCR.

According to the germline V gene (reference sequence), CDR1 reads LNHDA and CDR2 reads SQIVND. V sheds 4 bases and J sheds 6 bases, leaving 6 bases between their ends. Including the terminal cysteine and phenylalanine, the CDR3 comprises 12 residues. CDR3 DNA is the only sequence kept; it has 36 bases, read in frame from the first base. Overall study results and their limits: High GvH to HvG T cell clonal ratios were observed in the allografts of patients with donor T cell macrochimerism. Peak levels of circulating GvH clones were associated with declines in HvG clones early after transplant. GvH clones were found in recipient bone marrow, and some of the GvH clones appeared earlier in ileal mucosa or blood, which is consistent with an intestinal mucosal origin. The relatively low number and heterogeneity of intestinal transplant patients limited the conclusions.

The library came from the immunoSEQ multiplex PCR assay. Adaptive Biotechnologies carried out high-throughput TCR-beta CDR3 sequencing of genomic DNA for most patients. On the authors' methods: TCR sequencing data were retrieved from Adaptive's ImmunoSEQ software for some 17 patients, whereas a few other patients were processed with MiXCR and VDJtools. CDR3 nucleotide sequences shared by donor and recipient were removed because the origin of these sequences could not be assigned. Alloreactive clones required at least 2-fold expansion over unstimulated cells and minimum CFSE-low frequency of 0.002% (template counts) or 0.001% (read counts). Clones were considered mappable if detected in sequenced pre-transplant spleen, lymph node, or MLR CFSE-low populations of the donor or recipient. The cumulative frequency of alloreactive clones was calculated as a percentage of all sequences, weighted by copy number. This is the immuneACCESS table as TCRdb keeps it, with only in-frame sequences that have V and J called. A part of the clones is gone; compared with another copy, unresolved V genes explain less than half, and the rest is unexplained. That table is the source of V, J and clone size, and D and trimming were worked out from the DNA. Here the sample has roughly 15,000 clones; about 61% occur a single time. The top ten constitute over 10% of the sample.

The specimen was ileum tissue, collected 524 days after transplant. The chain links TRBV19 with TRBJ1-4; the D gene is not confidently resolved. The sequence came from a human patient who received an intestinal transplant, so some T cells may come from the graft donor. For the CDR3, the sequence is CASSRGYEKLFF. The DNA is TGTGCCAGTAGTAGAGGCTATGAAAAACTGTTTTTT. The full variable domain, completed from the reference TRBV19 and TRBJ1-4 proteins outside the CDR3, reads DGGITQSPKYLFRKEGQNVTLSCEQNLNHDAMYWYRQDPGQGLRLIYYSQIVNDFQKGDIAEGYSVSREKKESFPLTVTSAQKNPTAFYLCASSRGYEKLFFGSGTQLSVL.